Included here is one TCR beta chain sequence, with context. The CDR3 contains 15 residues. V gave up 4 bases and J gave up 0 bases, with 9 bases separating them. One entry per CDR3 protein, called by TCRdb with MiXCR from the RT-PCR reads. The sample has hundreds of thousands of distinct CDR3 sequences; 10% to 15% are singletons. The sample originates from a study of response to subunit inactivated influenza vaccine. The material was PBMCs from blood, obtained about 6 weeks after vaccination. The receptor comes from a man aged 45-65 years who received an inactivated influenza vaccine. The chain has TRBV12-3 or TRBV12-4 and TRBJ2-2; D is possibly TRBD1 or TRBD2 (5 bases each). The CDR3 is CASSWGRTNTGELFF. The CDR3 DNA sequence: TGTGCCAGCAGTTGGGGACGGACGAACACCGGGGAGCTGTTTTTT.